The 3 T cell receptor beta chains below all came from one sample that was sequenced in a study of cytomegalovirus exposure and HLA in healthy donors. With 60 Vbeta and 13 Jbeta primers, the PCR was carried out. Data came from immunoSEQ multiplex PCR; TCRdb stores just in-frame clones and leaves some out. The profile shows around 170,000 clones, roughly four fifths of them singletons. The sequencing input was PBMCs. The receptors here all came from a man aged 35 to 55 in good health and CMV-seronegative.

This clone was detected only a few times. J is TRBJ2-3 and V is TRBV6-1; possible D gene TRBD1, 6 bases. Germline CDR1 and CDR2: MNHNS and SASEGT. Deletions cut 1 base from V and 3 bases from J, with 14 bases between. The CDR3 totals 16 residues. CDR3 bases: TGTGCCAGCAGTGAAGTTACAGGGCGGTGGACAGATACGCAGTATTTT. Its protein is CASSEVTGRWTDTQYF.

V and J are TRBV30 and TRBJ2-2, with D possibly matching TRBD2 (5 bases). The CDR3 runs to 16 residues. Germline CDR1 is GTSNPN and CDR2 is SVGIG (reference sequence). Trimming shortened V by 5 bases and J by 5 bases, and 21 bases separated the two germline ends. The CDR3 loop is CAWDGVEASRTGELFF. CDR3 DNA sequence: TGTGCCTGGGATGGGGTGGAGGCTTCAAGGACCGGGGAGCTGTTTTTT.

The table lists this clone with a count of one. The chain joins TRBV2 to TRBJ2-2; D possibly corresponds to TRBD2 (7 bases). The CDR3 consists of 15 residues. Germline V CDR1 and CDR2: SNHLY, FYNNEI. The V and J ends lost 0 bases and 6 bases respectively, with 11 bases between them. For the CDR3, the DNA is TGTGCCAGCAGTGAAGCGGTAGGGGGGGCCGGGGAGCTGTTTTTT. Translating gives CASSEAVGGAGELFF. The full variable domain, rest sourced from reference TRBV2 and TRBJ2-2, is EPEVTQTPSHQVTQMGQEVILRCVPISNHLYFYWYRQILGQKVEFLVSFYNNEISEKSEIFDDQFSVERPDGSNFTLKIRSTKLEDSAMYFCASSEAVGGAGELFFGEGSRLTVL.